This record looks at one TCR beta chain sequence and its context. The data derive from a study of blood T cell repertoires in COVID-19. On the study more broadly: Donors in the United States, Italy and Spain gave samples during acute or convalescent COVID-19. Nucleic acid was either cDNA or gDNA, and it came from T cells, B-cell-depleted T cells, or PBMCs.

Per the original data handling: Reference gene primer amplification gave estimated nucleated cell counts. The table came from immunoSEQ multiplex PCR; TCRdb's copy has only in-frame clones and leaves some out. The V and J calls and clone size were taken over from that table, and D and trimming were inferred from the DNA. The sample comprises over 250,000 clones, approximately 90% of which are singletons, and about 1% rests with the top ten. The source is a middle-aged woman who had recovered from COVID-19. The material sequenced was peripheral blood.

In DNA, the CDR3 is TGTGCCAGCAGTTACGGTGGCGGGCAGCCCGGGGAGCTGTTTTTT. Its protein product is CASSYGGGQPGELFF. V usage is TRBV6-5 and J usage is TRBJ2-2, with a tentative D call TRBD2 (5 bases). The length of the CDR3 is 15 residues. Germline CDR1 and CDR2: MNHEY and SVGAGI. V was cut by 2 bases and J by 6 bases, with 13 bases left in between.